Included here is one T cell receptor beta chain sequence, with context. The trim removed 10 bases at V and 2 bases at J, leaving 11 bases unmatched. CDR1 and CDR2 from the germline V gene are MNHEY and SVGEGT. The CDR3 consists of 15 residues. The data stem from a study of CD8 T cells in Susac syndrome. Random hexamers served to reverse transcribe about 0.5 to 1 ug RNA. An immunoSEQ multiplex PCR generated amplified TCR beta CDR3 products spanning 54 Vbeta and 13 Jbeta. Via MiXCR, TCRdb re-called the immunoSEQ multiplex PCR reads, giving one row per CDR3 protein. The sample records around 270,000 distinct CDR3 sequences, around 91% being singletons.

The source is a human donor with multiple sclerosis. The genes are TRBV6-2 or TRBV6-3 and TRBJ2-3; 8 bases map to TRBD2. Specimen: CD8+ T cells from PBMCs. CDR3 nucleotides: TGTGCCACCAGGCCGGGGGGGGCCTTCACAGATACGCAGTATTTT. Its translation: CATRPGGAFTDTQYF.